One and the same sample provided the 18 T cell receptor beta chains below, sequenced in a study of blood T cell repertoires in COVID-19. Profiled with immunoSEQ multiplex PCR; TCRdb holds only in-frame clones, not every one. This table holds under 350,000 clones, roughly nine tenths found once. The sample taken for sequencing was PBMCs or T cells enriched from blood (not recorded which). All receptors derive from a woman aged 40 to 49 who had recovered from COVID-19.

This clone was found once. The chain couples TRBV29-1 to TRBJ2-5; D is possibly TRBD1 or TRBD2 (5 bases each). Germline CDR1 and CDR2: SQVTM and ANQGSEA. Trimming pared 5 bases from V and 5 bases from J, leaving 15 bases between. The CDR3 contains 13 residues. CDR3 sequence: CSVQGHSGETQYF. DNA for the CDR3: TGCAGCGTTCAAGGACATTCGGGGGAGACCCAGTACTTC.

The chain is built from TRBV3-1 (or the pseudogene TRBV3-2) and TRBJ2-2, with TRBD2 matching 9 bases. Looked up from germline, CDR1 is LGHDT and CDR2 is YNNKEL (reference sequence). The CDR3 is 17 amino acids. After removal of 4 bases from V and 7 bases from J, the junction contained 13 bases not matched to a gene. The CDR3 loop reads CASSPPVSGRHRGELFF. The CDR3 DNA reads as TGTGCCAGCAGCCCCCCGGTGAGCGGGAGGCACCGCGGGGAGCTGTTTTTT.

This clone is a singleton in its sample. This chain connects TRBV7-2 to TRBJ2-5; tentative D call: TRBD2 (5 bases). The CDR3 is 15 residues long. Per germline, CDR1 SGHTA and CDR2 FQGNSA. V lost 1 base and J lost 2, with 11 bases in between. CDR3 amino acids: CASSLGGRLQETQYF. The CDR3 DNA reads TGTGCCAGCAGCTTAGGCGGGCGACTGCAAGAGACCCAGTACTTC. The full variable domain, its missing parts supplied by reference TRBV7-2 and TRBJ2-5, is GAGVSQSPSNKVTEKGKDVELRCDPISGHTALYWYRQSLGQGLEFLIYFQGNSAPDKSGLPSDRFSAERTGGSVSTLTIQRTQQEDSAVYLCASSLGGRLQETQYFGPGTRLLVL.

The chain carries TRBV5-1 and TRBJ2-7; perhaps TRBD2 as D (5 bases). This CDR3 spans 15 amino acids. Germline V gene sequence: CDR1 SGHRS, CDR2 YFSETQ. With 1 base removed from V and 3 bases from J, the gap between germline ends came to 14 bases. CDR3 residues: CASSLFRTPNYEQYF. The CDR3, as DNA: TGCGCCAGCAGCTTGTTTAGGACTCCGAACTACGAGCAGTACTTC.

The CDR3 DNA follows: TGTGCCAGCAGTGATACTAGCGGGGGGGGTAATGAGCAGTTCTTC. Translating it yields CASSDTSGGGNEQFF. The rearrangement joins TRBV2 to TRBJ2-1; 13 bases align to TRBD2. The CDR3 spans 15 residues. V gave up 3 bases and J gave up 7 bases; unmatched junction bases: 3. Germline V gene data show CDR1 as SNHLY and CDR2 as FYNNEI.

The chain carries TRBV7-9 and TRBJ1-5; TRBD1 agrees at 8 bases. V trimming: 5 bases; J trimming: 5 bases; junction bases outside the gene matches: 11. This CDR3 spans 16 amino acids. Looked up from germline, CDR1 is SEHNR and CDR2 is FQNEAQ (reference sequence). The CDR3 sequence: CASSASGGWTDQPQHF. CDR3 DNA sequence: TGTGCCAGCAGCGCCTCAGGGGGCTGGACCGATCAGCCCCAGCATTTT.

This rearrangement joins TRBV6-5 to TRBJ2-7, with unresolved D. Trimming stripped 0 bases from V and 1 base from J, with 10 bases between. The CDR3 consists of 15 residues. The germline gives CDR1 MNHEY, CDR2 SVGAGI. CDR3: CASSYSAGISYEQYF. In DNA form, the CDR3 reads TGTGCCAGCAGTTACTCTGCAGGTATTTCCTACGAGCAGTACTTC.

CDR3 sequence (DNA): TGTGCCAGCAGTTACAGTGCGGGAGGCGCATCCTACGAGCAGTACTTC. Residues: CASSYSAGGASYEQYF. The chain couples TRBV6-2 or TRBV6-3 to TRBJ2-7, with 8 bases aligning to TRBD2. The CDR3 has 16 residues. The germline CDR1 and CDR2 sequences are MNHEY and SVGEGT. V lost 2 bases and J lost 1; bases outside the gene matches: 7.

DNA of the CDR3: TGCGCCAGCAGCTTGGGAGGGACTAGCGGGAGTTCCTACAATGAGCAGTTCTTC. Residues: CASSLGGTSGSSYNEQFF. The chain uses TRBV5-1 and TRBJ2-1, with 14 bases that match TRBD2. The trim removed 0 bases at V and 1 base at J, leaving 3 bases unmatched. Germline V lookup: CDR1 SGHRS, CDR2 YFSETQ. The CDR3 is 18 residues long.

The chain joins TRBV5-6 to TRBJ1-2; D unresolved. CDR1 and CDR2 from the germline V gene are SGHDT and YYEEEE. The CDR3 is 15 residues long. Trimming cost V 1 base and J 5 bases, with 15 bases left between them. CDR3 nucleotide sequence: TGTGCCAGCAGCTTGTCGGGAATCGCCCCATATGGCTACACCTTC. It specifies CASSLSGIAPYGYTF.

V is TRBV27 and J is TRBJ2-1; tentative D call: TRBD2 (7 bases). Germline V gene lookup returns CDR1 MNHEY and CDR2 SMNVEV (reference sequence). Trimming cost V 6 bases and J 9 bases, with 12 bases left between them. This CDR3 is 12 amino acids long. CDR3 loop: CASSWGGGEQFF. CDR3 DNA: TGTGCCAGCAGCTGGGGGGGCGGTGAGCAGTTCTTC.

The chain has TRBV2 and TRBJ1-5; no reliable D call. Germline-derived CDR1 and CDR2 are SNHLY and FYNNEI. The CDR3 spans 13 residues. V was pared by 3 bases and J by 9 bases, with 12 bases between. The CDR3 protein is CASSEGEVGPQHF. Written as DNA, the CDR3 is TGTGCCAGCAGTGAGGGTGAGGTCGGGCCCCAGCATTTT. Based on the CDR3 plus reference TRBV2 and TRBJ1-5, the full variable domain is EPEVTQTPSHQVTQMGQEVILRCVPISNHLYFYWYRQILGQKVEFLVSFYNNEISEKSEIFDDQFSVERPDGSNFTLKIRSTKLEDSAMYFCASSEGEVGPQHFGDGTRLSIL.

The V call is TRBV6-2 or TRBV6-3, the J call TRBJ1-2; no firm D call. The CDR3 has 12 residues. The germline CDR1 and CDR2 sequences are MNHEY and SVGEGT. V gave up 6 bases and J gave up 6 bases, with 11 bases separating them. DNA of the CDR3: TGTGCCAGCAGCCGGACTAGCCATGGCTACACCTTC. Residues: CASSRTSHGYTF.

The rearrangement joins TRBV14 to TRBJ2-7, with D possibly TRBD1 on 5 matching bases. V was cut by 4 bases and J by 3 bases, with 13 bases left in between. From germline, CDR1 is SGHDN and CDR2 FVKESK. This CDR3 is built from 14 residues. The CDR3 nucleotides are TGTGCCAGCAGCCTAATTGGGGCTAACTACGAGCAGTACTTC. This gives the protein CASSLIGANYEQYF.

The chain recombines TRBV11-1 with TRBJ1-1, with D hard to call. In germline, CDR1 is SGHAT, CDR2 FQDESV (reference sequence). The V gene lost 7 bases and the J gene lost 1 base, with 10 bases spanning the gap. The length of the CDR3 is 13 residues. The CDR3 region is CASKDRRNTEAFF. In nucleotides, the CDR3 is TGTGCCAGCAAAGACCGGAGGAACACTGAAGCTTTCTTT.

The rearrangement links TRBV9 to TRBJ1-3; tentative D call: TRBD1 (5 bases). CDR1 is SGDLS and CDR2 is YYNGEE in the germline V gene. The CDR3 is 17 residues long. V was pared by 3 bases and J by 0 bases, with 16 bases between. Here the CDR3 DNA reads TGTGCCAGCAGCGCAAGTACAGGCCGCAGCTCTGGAAACACCATATATTTT. Translating it yields CASSASTGRSSGNTIYF.

The chain combines TRBV7-3 with TRBJ2-1, with 7 bases aligning to TRBD1. Germline V gene lookup returns CDR1 SGHTA and CDR2 FQGTGA. This CDR3 has 13 amino acids. V lost 4 bases and J lost 9; bases outside the gene matches: 6. As DNA, the CDR3 is TGTGCCAGCAGCTACACAGGGGAACGTGAGCAGTTCTTC. Its translation: CASSYTGEREQFF.

The J gene is TRBJ2-3, the V gene TRBV6-5; 9 bases align to TRBD2. The CDR3 consists of 15 residues. V shed 7 bases and J 2 bases; nucleotides not matched to a gene: 7. Germline CDR1 MNHEY, CDR2 SVGAGI. CDR3 sequence (DNA): TGTGCCAGCAAAATGGGCGGGGGGGCCACAGATACGCAGTATTTT. Residues: CASKMGGGATDTQYF.